This passage covers 30 T cell receptor beta chains from one sample sequenced in a study of identical twins. TCRdb reprocessed the 5' RACE reads via MiXCR and lists one record per CDR3 protein. This sample has some 690,000 distinct CDR3 sequences, with around 20% found just once. These same records also appear under a second study, on T cells expressing NK-cell markers.

Sequencing used PBMCs. All receptors derive from a young woman in good health.

V usage is TRBV10-3 and J usage is TRBJ2-7; 7 bases align to TRBD2. Germline values: CDR1 ENHRY, CDR2 SYGVKD. V trimming: 5 bases; J trimming: 0 bases; junction bases outside the gene matches: 4. The CDR3 runs to 14 residues. CDR3 DNA: TGTGCCATCAGTCCGGGACTAAGCTCCTACGAGCAGTACTTC. This sequence encodes CAISPGLSSYEQYF.

The CDR3 DNA reads as TGTGCCAGCAGCTTGACCGGGAAGCAGCCCCAGCATTTT. Amino acids: CASSLTGKQPQHF. The chain has TRBV7-9 and TRBJ1-5; D gene uncertain. This CDR3 has 13 amino acids. The germline gives CDR1 SEHNR, CDR2 FQNEAQ (reference sequence). Between the trimmed V and J ends, which lost 3 bases and 7 bases, there was a span of 10 bases. The entire variable domain, with the rest obtained from reference TRBV7-9 and TRBJ1-5, is as follows: DTGVSQNPRHKITKRGQNVTFRCDPISEHNRLYWYRQTLGQGPEFLTYFQNEAQLEKSRLLSDRFSAERPKGSFSTLEIQRTEQGDSAMYLCASSLTGKQPQHFGDGTRLSIL.

This chain links TRBV6-5 with TRBJ1-2; the match to TRBD1 covers 9 bases. Germline CDR1 MNHEY, CDR2 SVGAGI. V trimming: 2 bases; J trimming: 4 bases; junction bases outside the gene matches: 2. The CDR3 has 14 amino acids. The CDR3 nucleotides read TGTGCCAGCAGTTACCAGACAGGGGGCTATGGCTACACCTTC. Translating gives CASSYQTGGYGYTF.

In its sample, this clonotype was seen many times. The V call is TRBV29-1, the J call TRBJ1-1, with D unresolved. Germline V gene lookup returns CDR1 SQVTM and CDR2 ANQGSEA. The V and J ends lost 5 bases and 0 bases respectively, with 7 bases between them. The CDR3 is made up of 12 amino acids. CDR3 nucleotides: TGCAGCGTTCGGCCCATGAACACTGAAGCTTTCTTT. Translation gives CSVRPMNTEAFF.

The genes are TRBV12-3 or TRBV12-4 and TRBJ2-5; D uncertain. V dropped 5 bases and J dropped 4 bases, with 8 bases sitting between them. This CDR3 is 12 amino acids long. DNA of the CDR3: TGTGCCAGCAGTCCCGCCCGAGAGACCCAGTACTTC. Translating it yields CASSPARETQYF.

This sequence joins TRBV6-5 and TRBJ2-7; 10 bases align to TRBD2. CDR3 length: 17 residues. Per the germline V gene, CDR1 is MNHEY and CDR2 is SVGAGI. The V segment lost 0 bases and the J segment 1 base; nucleotides outside the gene matches: 6. The CDR3 nucleotides read TGTGCCAGCAGTTACTCCCTTCTAGCGGGGGCTTCCTACGAGCAGTACTTC. It yields the protein CASSYSLLAGASYEQYF.

Only a few counts were recorded for this clonotype. The chain is built from TRBV20-1 and TRBJ2-1; D possibly matches TRBD1 or TRBD2 (6 bases each). The CDR3 loop spans 13 amino acids. CDR1 DFQATT and CDR2 SNEGSKA come from the germline V gene (reference sequence). With 6 bases removed from V and 2 bases from J, the gap between germline ends came to 11 bases. The CDR3 nucleotides read TGCAGTGCACCGGGGGCCACCTACAATGAGCAGTTCTTC. It yields the protein CSAPGATYNEQFF.

This clonotype appeared a few times. This chain links TRBV4-3 with TRBJ2-1, with TRBD2 matching 11 bases. The V segment lost 2 bases and the J segment 10 bases; nucleotides outside the gene matches: 13. Per germline, CDR1 LGHNA and CDR2 YSLEER. The CDR3 runs to 17 residues. The CDR3: CASSQSSSGRVTEEQFF. The CDR3 bases are TGCGCCAGCAGCCAATCGAGTAGCGGGAGGGTAACAGAAGAGCAGTTCTTC.

This rearrangement joins TRBV6-5 to TRBJ2-7, with D perhaps matching TRBD2 (7 bases). Trimming cost V 0 bases and J 0 bases, with 12 bases left between them. The CDR3 runs to 16 residues. Germline assignment: CDR1 MNHEY and CDR2 SVGAGI. The CDR3 bases are TGTGCCAGCAGTTACTCGGGGGCGGGGGTCTCCTACGAGCAGTACTTC. Encoded protein: CASSYSGAGVSYEQYF.

Only a few counts were recorded for this clonotype. This sequence joins TRBV7-8 and TRBJ2-1, with TRBD2 matching 11 bases. Germline CDR1 SGHVS, CDR2 FQNEAQ. After removal of 5 bases from V and 5 bases from J, the junction contained 5 bases not matched to a gene. The CDR3 is made up of 15 amino acids. The CDR3 loop reads CASSHSGGANNEQFF. Here the CDR3 DNA reads TGTGCCAGCAGCCATAGCGGGGGGGCCAACAATGAGCAGTTCTTC. Complete variable domain (other parts from reference TRBV7-8 and TRBJ2-1): GAGVSQSPRYKVAKRGQDVALRCDPISGHVSLFWYQQALGQGPEFLTYFQNEAQLDKSGLPSDRFFAERPEGSVSTLKIQRTQQEDSAVYLCASSHSGGANNEQFFGPGTRLTVL.

V gene TRBV7-8 combines with J gene TRBJ1-5; weak D call: TRBD1 (6 bases). The germline gives CDR1 SGHVS, CDR2 FQNEAQ. V lost 4 bases, J lost 3 bases, and 16 bases lay in between. The CDR3 runs to 16 residues. In nucleotides, the CDR3 is TGTGCCAGCAGCTCCGTAGGGGGAGTGAACAATCAGCCCCAGCATTTT. Its translation is CASSSVGGVNNQPQHF.

This clonotype was observed a few times. This chain joins TRBV12-3 or TRBV12-4 and TRBJ2-3, with D tentatively TRBD2 (6 bases). Trimming took 0 bases from V and 0 from J, leaving 10 bases between them. This CDR3 has 16 amino acids. As DNA, the CDR3 is TGTGCCAGCAGTTTAGCGGTGGCGGGGAGCACAGATACGCAGTATTTT. Translated: CASSLAVAGSTDTQYF.

This rearrangement joins TRBV5-6 to TRBJ2-3; D is unresolved. This CDR3 contains 13 residues. Trimming took off 2 bases at V and 1 base at J, with 5 bases between the two ends. Germline loops: CDR1 SGHDT, CDR2 YYEEEE. The CDR3 DNA is TGTGCCAGCAGCTTCCAGCGCACAGATACGCAGTATTTT. Its protein product is CASSFQRTDTQYF.

V usage is TRBV7-9 and J usage is TRBJ2-1; 10 bases fit TRBD2. V lost 5 bases and J lost 0; bases outside the gene matches: 7. The germline V gene encodes CDR1 SEHNR and CDR2 FQNEAQ (reference sequence). The CDR3 totals 17 residues. The CDR3 region is CASSGTGTSVSYNEQFF. As DNA, the CDR3 is TGTGCCAGCAGCGGTACCGGGACTAGCGTCTCCTACAATGAGCAGTTCTTC. Using reference TRBV7-9 and TRBJ2-1 for the parts outside the CDR3, the full variable domain is DTGVSQNPRHKITKRGQNVTFRCDPISEHNRLYWYRQTLGQGPEFLTYFQNEAQLEKSRLLSDRFSAERPKGSFSTLEIQRTEQGDSAMYLCASSGTGTSVSYNEQFFGPGTRLTVL.

This clonotype has just a few counts. The chain recombines TRBV12-5 with TRBJ2-1, with TRBD1 matching 9 bases. From germline, CDR1 is LGHNT and CDR2 FRNRAP. The CDR3 covers 15 residues. J lost 9 bases, V lost 2 bases, and 8 bases had no gene match. Here the CDR3 reads CASGLIQGARGEQFF. The CDR3 nucleotides read TGTGCTAGTGGTTTGATACAGGGGGCGCGGGGTGAGCAGTTCTTC.

This clonotype was detected a few times. V is TRBV7-9 and J is TRBJ2-7, with 8 bases identical to TRBD2. CDR3 length: 14 amino acids. V lost 5 bases to trimming and J lost 2 bases; unmatched junction nucleotides: 5. Germline lookup yields CDR1 SEHNR and CDR2 FQNEAQ (reference sequence). The CDR3 protein is CASSKSGGPYEQYF. In DNA form, the CDR3 reads TGTGCCAGCAGCAAATCGGGGGGGCCCTACGAGCAGTACTTC.

The chain employs TRBV29-1 and TRBJ2-7; no clear D gene. The length of the CDR3 is 13 residues. The germline gives CDR1 SQVTM, CDR2 ANQGSEA. The ends were cut back, 1 base at V and 3 bases at J, with 10 bases in the middle. In DNA, the CDR3 is TGCAGCGTTGAAGGGAATACCCGCTACGAGCAGTACTTC. Amino acid sequence: CSVEGNTRYEQYF.

V is TRBV29-1 and J is TRBJ2-7, with a possible D match to TRBD2 (5 bases). V was cut by 0 bases and J by 3 bases, with 21 bases left in between. The CDR3 extends over 17 amino acids. The germline gives CDR1 SQVTM, CDR2 ANQGSEA. The CDR3 bases are TGCAGCGTTGAAGATCAAAGGAGCGGCAAGGGCTTCTACGAGCAGTACTTC. It translates to CSVEDQRSGKGFYEQYF.

This clonotype was observed a handful of times. Here the CDR3 DNA reads TGCGCCAGCAGCGTTGTAACAGCTAACTACGAGCAGTACTTC. The encoded protein is CASSVVTANYEQYF. The gene calls are TRBV5-1 and TRBJ2-7; D not resolved. Germline V gives CDR1 SGHRS, CDR2 YFSETQ. The CDR3 has 14 amino acids. V was shortened by 4 bases and J by 3 bases, with 14 bases between the two germline ends.

The chain uses TRBV7-2 and TRBJ2-3; maybe TRBD1 (5 bases). Germline CDR1 SGHTA, CDR2 FQGNSA. The V end was cut by 4 bases, the J end by 4 bases, with 12 bases between. The CDR3 spans 14 residues. CDR3: CASSSGRPPDTQYF. The CDR3 DNA follows: TGTGCCAGCAGCTCAGGGCGCCCCCCAGATACGCAGTATTTT. The full variable domain, with the rest looked up from reference TRBV7-2 and TRBJ2-3, is GAGVSQSPSNKVTEKGKDVELRCDPISGHTALYWYRQSLGQGLEFLIYFQGNSAPDKSGLPSDRFSAERTGGSVSTLTIQRTQQEDSAVYLCASSSGRPPDTQYFGPGTRLTVL.

This clonotype was recorded many times. The V call is TRBV5-6, the J call TRBJ2-5, with 10 nucleotides matching TRBD2. V lost 4 bases to trimming and J lost 4 bases; unmatched junction nucleotides: 10. Germline V gives CDR1 SGHDT, CDR2 YYEEEE. CDR3 length: 16 amino acids. CDR3 amino acids: CASSLTRGTSAETQYF. CDR3 in DNA: TGTGCCAGCAGCCTCACACGAGGGACTAGCGCAGAGACCCAGTACTTC.

The CDR3 protein is CASSPIPDRNTIYF. The DNA for the CDR3 is TGTGCCAGCAGCCCCATCCCCGACCGAAACACCATATATTTT. The chain recombines TRBV9 with TRBJ1-3; no firm D call. This CDR3 is built from 14 residues. Germline V CDR1 and CDR2: SGDLS, YYNGEE. V was shortened by 4 bases and J by 5 bases, with 13 bases between the two germline ends.

The gene calls are TRBV7-2 and TRBJ2-3, with 7 bases that match TRBD1. The V and J ends lost 0 bases and 5 bases, in that order; junction bases with no gene match: 11. There are 17 residues in the CDR3. The V gene's germline CDR1 is SGHTA and CDR2 FQGNSA. DNA of the CDR3: TGTGCCAGCAGCTTAGCCCCAACCCGCAGGGACAGAGATACGCAGTATTTT. Its protein is CASSLAPTRRDRDTQYF.

The CDR3 nucleotides are TGCGCCAGCAGCTTTTCAGGGACTCAAGAGACCCAGTACTTC. Residues: CASSFSGTQETQYF. The chain links TRBV5-1 to TRBJ2-5; tentative D call: TRBD2 (6 bases). V was pared by 2 bases and J by 2 bases, with 10 bases between. This CDR3 comprises 14 residues. The germline gives CDR1 SGHRS, CDR2 YFSETQ.

The chain uses TRBV3-1 and TRBJ2-3; the match to TRBD2 covers 8 bases. Germline values: CDR1 LGHDT, CDR2 YNNKEL (reference sequence). V lost 6 bases to trimming and J lost 3 bases; unmatched junction nucleotides: 8. The CDR3 consists of 15 residues. CDR3 in amino acids: CASRSGSLKTDTQYF. The CDR3, as DNA: TGTGCCAGCAGGAGCGGGAGTTTGAAGACAGATACGCAGTATTTT.

A few counts support this clonotype. The chain recombines TRBV5-1 with TRBJ2-5; 7 bases are a match to TRBD2. This CDR3 is built from 15 residues. Germline V CDR1 and CDR2: SGHRS, YFSETQ. V shed 0 bases, J shed 5 bases, and the junction held 7 bases outside the gene matches. The CDR3 spells CASSLGMTSSETQYF. The CDR3 nucleotides read TGCGCCAGCAGCTTGGGGATGACTAGCTCGGAGACCCAGTACTTC.

Only a few counts were recorded for this clonotype. The chain couples TRBV12-3 or TRBV12-4 to TRBJ2-3; 11 bases fit TRBD2. Germline trimming cut 2 bases from V and 3 bases from J; bases unmatched to any gene: 10. The CDR3 covers 18 residues. This chain's CDR3 is CASSLNLLAGAGTDTQYF. The CDR3 region has the DNA TGTGCCAGCAGTTTAAATCTACTAGCGGGAGCTGGGACAGATACGCAGTATTTT.

This chain connects TRBV6-1 to TRBJ2-7, with 8 nucleotides matching TRBD2. Germline trimming cut 6 bases from V and 0 bases from J; bases unmatched to any gene: 10. CDR3 size: 16 residues. Per the germline V gene, CDR1 is MNHNS and CDR2 is SASEGT. CDR3 sequence: CASSPFWRGASYEQYF. In DNA, the CDR3 is TGTGCCAGCAGCCCCTTTTGGCGGGGGGCCTCCTACGAGCAGTACTTC.

This clonotype was picked up a small number of times. V and J are TRBV12-3 or TRBV12-4 and TRBJ2-1, with 10 bases aligning to TRBD2. V shed 7 bases and J 3 bases; nucleotides not matched to a gene: 6. CDR3 length: 15 amino acids. The CDR3, as DNA: TGTGCCAGCACCCCTCTAGCGGGGGACTACAATGAGCAGTTCTTC. It specifies CASTPLAGDYNEQFF.

This clonotype has a handful of counts. The gene calls are TRBV5-6 and TRBJ2-3, with 8 bases lining up with TRBD2. The V gene's germline CDR1 is SGHDT and CDR2 YYEEEE. Trimming removed 0 bases from V and 0 bases from J; junction bases left unmatched: 3. This CDR3 is built from 16 residues. The CDR3 sequence: CASSLAPSGSTDTQYF. DNA for the CDR3: TGTGCCAGCAGCTTGGCCCCTAGCGGGAGCACAGATACGCAGTATTTT. Based on the CDR3 plus reference TRBV5-6 and TRBJ2-3, the full variable domain is DAGVTQSPTHLIKTRGQQVTLRCSPKSGHDTVSWYQQALGQGPQFIFQYYEEEERQRGNFPDRFSGHQFPNYSSELNVNALLLGDSALYLCASSLAPSGSTDTQYFGPGTRLTVL.